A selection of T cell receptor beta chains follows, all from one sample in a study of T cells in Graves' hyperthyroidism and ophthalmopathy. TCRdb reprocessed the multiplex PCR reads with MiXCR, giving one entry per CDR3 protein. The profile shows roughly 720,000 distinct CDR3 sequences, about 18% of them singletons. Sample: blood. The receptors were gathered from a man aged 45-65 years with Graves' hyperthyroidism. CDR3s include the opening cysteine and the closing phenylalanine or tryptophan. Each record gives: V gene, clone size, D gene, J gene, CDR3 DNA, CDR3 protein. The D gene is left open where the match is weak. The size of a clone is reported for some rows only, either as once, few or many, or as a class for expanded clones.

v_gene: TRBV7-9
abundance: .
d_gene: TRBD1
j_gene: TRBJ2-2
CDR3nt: TGTGCCAGCAGCTTAGCCCCCCCCGGGACAGGGCTTGCCCCCGGGGGGCTGTTTTTT
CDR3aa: CASSLAPPGTGLAPGGLFF

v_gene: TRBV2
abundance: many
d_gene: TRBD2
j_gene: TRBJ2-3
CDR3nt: TGTGCCAGCATCCCCCTTGGTATAGCGGGATCGGATACGCAGTATTTT
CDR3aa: CASIPLGIAGSDTQYF

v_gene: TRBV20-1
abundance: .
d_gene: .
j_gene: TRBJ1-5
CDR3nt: TGCAGTGCTATTGCGAGGGGGGTTAGCAATCAGCCCCAGCATTTT
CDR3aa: CSAIARGVSNQPQHF

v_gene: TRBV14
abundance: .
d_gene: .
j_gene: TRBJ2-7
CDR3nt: TGTGCCAGCAGCCACATCGGGACGGTGAGCTACGAGCAGTACTTC
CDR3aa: CASSHIGTVSYEQYF

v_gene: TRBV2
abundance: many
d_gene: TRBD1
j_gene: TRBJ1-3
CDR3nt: TGTGCCAGCAGTGCTCGACAGGGGACAGGAAACACCATATATTTT
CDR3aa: CASSARQGTGNTIYF

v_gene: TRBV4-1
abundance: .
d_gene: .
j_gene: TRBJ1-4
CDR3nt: TGCGCCAGCAGCCAAGATCTAGCCAGGGCTCATGAAAGACTGTTTTTT
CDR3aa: CASSQDLARAHERLFF

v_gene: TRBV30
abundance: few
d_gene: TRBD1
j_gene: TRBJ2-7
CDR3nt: TGTGCCTGGAGCGGGACAGGGGATCCCGAGCAGTACTTC
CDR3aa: CAWSGTGDPEQYF

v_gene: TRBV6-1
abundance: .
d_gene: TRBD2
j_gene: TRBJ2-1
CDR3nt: TGTGCCAGCCGGGGGGGCTTAAACAATGAGCAGTTCTTC
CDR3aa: CASRGGLNNEQFF

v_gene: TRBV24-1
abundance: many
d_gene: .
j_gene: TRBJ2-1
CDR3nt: TGTGCCACCAGTGATGCCAGGGATATTGGGTCTGAGCAGTTCTTC
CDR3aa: CATSDARDIGSEQFF

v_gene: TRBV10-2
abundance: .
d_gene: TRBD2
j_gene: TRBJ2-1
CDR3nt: TGCGCCAGCAGTGATGCTAGCGGGAGAGCAACCTACAATGAGCAGTTCTTC
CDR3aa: CASSDASGRATYNEQFF

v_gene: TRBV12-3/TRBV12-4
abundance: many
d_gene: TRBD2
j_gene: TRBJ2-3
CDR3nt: TGTGCCAGCAGATCAGCGGGAGGGGGCACAGATACGCAGTATTTT
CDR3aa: CASRSAGGGTDTQYF

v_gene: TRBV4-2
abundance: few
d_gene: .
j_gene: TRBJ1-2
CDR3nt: TGTGCCAGCAGCCAAGATTGGGCAGGGCACTATGGCTACACCTTC
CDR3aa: CASSQDWAGHYGYTF

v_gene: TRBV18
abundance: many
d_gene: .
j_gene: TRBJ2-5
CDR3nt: TGTGCCAGCTCAGAACAGAACCAAGAGACCCAGTACTTC
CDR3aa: CASSEQNQETQYF

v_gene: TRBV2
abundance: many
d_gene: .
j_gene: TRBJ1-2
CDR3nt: TGTGCCAGCAGTGCCGCAGATGCTAACTATGGCTACACCTTC
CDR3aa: CASSAADANYGYTF

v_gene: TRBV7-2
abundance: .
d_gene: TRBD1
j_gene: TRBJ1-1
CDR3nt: TGTGCCAGCAGCTTAGAACAGGGGGGAGCTGAAGCTTTCTTT
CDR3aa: CASSLEQGGAEAFF

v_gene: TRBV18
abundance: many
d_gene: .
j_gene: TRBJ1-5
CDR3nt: TGTGCCAGCTCACCTGGGGGGGCGCAGGGTCAGCCCCAGCATTTT
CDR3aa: CASSPGGAQGQPQHF

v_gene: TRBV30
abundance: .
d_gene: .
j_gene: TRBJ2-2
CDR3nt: TGTGCCTGGGCACAGGGACACACCGGGGAGCTGTTTTTT
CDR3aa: CAWAQGHTGELFF

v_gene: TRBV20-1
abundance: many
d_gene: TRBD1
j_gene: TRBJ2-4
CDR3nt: TGCAGTGCTAGTGGGACAGTACTAGCCAAAAACATTCAGTACTTC
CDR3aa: CSASGTVLAKNIQYF

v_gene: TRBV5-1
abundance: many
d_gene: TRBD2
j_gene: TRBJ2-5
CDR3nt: TGCGCCAGCAGCTTGGTACTAGCGGAGCAAGAGACCCAGTACTTC
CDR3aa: CASSLVLAEQETQYF

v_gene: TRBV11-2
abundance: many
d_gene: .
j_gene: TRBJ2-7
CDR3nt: TGTGCCAGCGGGAAGGGGTCCTACGAGCAGTACTTC
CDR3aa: CASGKGSYEQYF

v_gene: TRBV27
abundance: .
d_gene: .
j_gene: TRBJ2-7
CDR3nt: TGTGCCAGCAGTTCGCTCACTCTCGAGCAGTACTTC
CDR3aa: CASSSLTLEQYF

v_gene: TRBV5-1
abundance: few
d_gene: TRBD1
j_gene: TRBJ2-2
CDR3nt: TGCGCCAGCAGCCGCACTCTGACAGGGGGCGCGAACACCGGGGAGCTGTTTTTT
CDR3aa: CASSRTLTGGANTGELFF

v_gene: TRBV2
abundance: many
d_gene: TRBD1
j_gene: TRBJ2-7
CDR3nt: TGTGCCAGCAGTGAAGGAGGTTGGATAGGACAGGCCTACTTC
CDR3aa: CASSEGGWIGQAYF

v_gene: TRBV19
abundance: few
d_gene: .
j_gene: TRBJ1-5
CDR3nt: TGTGCCAGTAGTTCAGGGGTGGGTCAGCCCCAGCATTTT
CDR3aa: CASSSGVGQPQHF

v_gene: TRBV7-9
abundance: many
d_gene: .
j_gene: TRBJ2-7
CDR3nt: TGTGCCAGCAGCTTACATACAGGGAGGGTTTCCGAGCAGTACTTC
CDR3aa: CASSLHTGRVSEQYF

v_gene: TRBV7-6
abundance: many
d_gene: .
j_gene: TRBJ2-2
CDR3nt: TGTGCCAGCAGCGGGACCGTCGGCGCCGGGGAGCTGTTTTTT
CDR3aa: CASSGTVGAGELFF

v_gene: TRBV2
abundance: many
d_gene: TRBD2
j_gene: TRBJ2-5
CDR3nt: TGTGCCAGCAGCAGGACTAGCGGAACTCCGGGGGAGACCCAGTACTTC
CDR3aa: CASSRTSGTPGETQYF

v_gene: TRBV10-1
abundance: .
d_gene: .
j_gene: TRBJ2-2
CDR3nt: TGCGCCAGCAGTGAGGGAACTACCGGGGAGCTGTTTTTT
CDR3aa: CASSEGTTGELFF

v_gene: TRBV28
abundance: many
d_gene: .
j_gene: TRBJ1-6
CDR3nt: TGTGCCAGCAGTCCCCGGACCGAGTCACCCCTCCACTTT
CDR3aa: CASSPRTESPLHF

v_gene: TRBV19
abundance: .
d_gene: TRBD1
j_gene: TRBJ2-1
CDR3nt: TGTGCCAGTAGTACCCTGACAGGGGGCACGTACAATGAGCAGTTCTTC
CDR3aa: CASSTLTGGTYNEQFF

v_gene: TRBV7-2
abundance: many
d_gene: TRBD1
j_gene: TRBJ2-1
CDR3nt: TGTGCCAGCAGACCGACAGGGGGAGAGCAGTTCTTC
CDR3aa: CASRPTGGEQFF

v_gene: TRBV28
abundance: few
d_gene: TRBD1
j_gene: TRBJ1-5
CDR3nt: TGTGCCAGCAGTTCGGGACAGCCTTGGGGTCAGCCCCAGCATTTT
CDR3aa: CASSSGQPWGQPQHF

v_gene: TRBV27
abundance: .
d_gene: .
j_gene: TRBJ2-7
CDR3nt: TGTGCCAGCAGTAAGGACAGTCCAGGGGCCTACGAGCAGTACTTC
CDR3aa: CASSKDSPGAYEQYF

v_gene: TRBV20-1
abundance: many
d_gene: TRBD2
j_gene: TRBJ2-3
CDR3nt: TGCAGTGCTAAGTCTGGGGGAGGGCTGACAGATACGCAGTATTTT
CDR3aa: CSAKSGGGLTDTQYF

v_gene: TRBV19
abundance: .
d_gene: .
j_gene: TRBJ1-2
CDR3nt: TGTGCCAGTCTACGAGGAGTAAACTATGGCTACACCTTC
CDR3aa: CASLRGVNYGYTF

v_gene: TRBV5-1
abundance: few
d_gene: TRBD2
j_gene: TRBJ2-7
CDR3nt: TGCGCCAGCAGTATGAGGGAGGGGAACTACGAGCAGTACTTC
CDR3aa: CASSMREGNYEQYF